Following are 16 T cell receptor beta chains from one sample sequenced in a study of blood T cell repertoires in COVID-19. Sequenced by immunoSEQ multiplex PCR; TCRdb stores in-frame clones only, minus some. This table holds around 170,000 clones, 84% found once. The sequenced sample consisted of peripheral blood. These receptor sequences come from a man aged 18 to 30 with active or convalescent COVID-19.

This sequence joins TRBV2 and TRBJ2-3, with 8 bases lining up with TRBD2. Germline CDR1 is SNHLY and CDR2 is FYNNEI. The CDR3 consists of 17 residues. J gave up 5 bases and V 5 bases, and 15 bases lay outside the gene matches. CDR3 sequence: CASSFPQLRGGIDTQYF. The CDR3 DNA reads TGTGCCAGCAGTTTCCCCCAGCTCCGGGGGGGCATAGATACGCAGTATTTT.

The chain links TRBV27 to TRBJ2-7; 8 bases match TRBD1. Germline CDR1 MNHEY, CDR2 SMNVEV (reference sequence). Trimming removed 4 bases from V and 4 bases from J; junction bases left unmatched: 9. CDR3 size: 15 residues. In DNA, the CDR3 is TGTGCCAGCAGTTCCCAGGACAGGGTCTGGTACGAGCAGTACTTC. Translation gives CASSSQDRVWYEQYF.

This clone was recorded a few times. The chain combines TRBV2 with TRBJ1-1; D gene ambiguous. The germline V gene has CDR1 SNHLY and CDR2 FYNNEI. This CDR3 has 14 amino acids. V lost 8 bases to trimming and J lost 10 bases, with 23 bases between them. Here the CDR3 DNA reads TGTGCCAGCGGGAAGAGGGCTATAGAAGTGGGAGCTTTCTTT. It specifies CASGKRAIEVGAFF.

The chain has TRBV6-2 or TRBV6-3 and TRBJ1-5; D gene uncertain. This CDR3 is built from 15 residues. Germline CDR1 reads MNHEY; CDR2 reads SVGEGT. Trimming removed 0 bases from V and 2 bases from J, with 8 bases in between. The CDR3 reads CASSYSTSRNQPQHF. The CDR3 coding sequence is TGTGCCAGCAGTTACTCGACATCACGCAATCAGCCCCAGCATTTT.

The chain has TRBV27 and TRBJ1-6, with D unresolved. The germline V gene encodes CDR1 MNHEY and CDR2 SMNVEV (reference sequence). CDR3 size: 14 residues. V lost 1 base and J 8 bases, leaving 9 bases between the germline ends. The CDR3 nucleotides are TGTGCCAGCAGTTTATTGGCCGGGGATTCACCCCTCCACTTT. Protein sequence: CASSLLAGDSPLHF.

This chain uses TRBV28 with TRBJ1-5; D not resolved. Germline V lookup: CDR1 MDHEN, CDR2 SYDVKM. This CDR3 is 13 amino acids long. Trimming shortened V by 1 base and J by 4 bases, and 5 bases separated the two germline ends. The CDR3 is CASSLSTNQPQHF. In DNA form, the CDR3 reads TGTGCCAGCAGTTTATCCACTAATCAGCCCCAGCATTTT.

V and J are TRBV7-9 and TRBJ1-2; 7 bases are shared with TRBD1. J lost 6 bases, V lost 3 bases, and 7 bases had no gene match. Germline CDR1 SEHNR, CDR2 FQNEAQ (reference sequence). The CDR3 runs to 14 residues. The chain's CDR3 is CASSLVRQGNGYTF. The CDR3, as DNA: TGTGCCAGCAGCTTGGTCCGACAGGGTAATGGCTACACCTTC.

The chain is built from TRBV10-1 and TRBJ2-2; 9 positions agree with TRBD1. The CDR3 totals 19 residues. Trimming took 7 bases from V and 0 from J; bases not matched to a gene: 15. Germline V gene data show CDR1 as WNHNN and CDR2 as SYGVQD (reference sequence). The CDR3 is CASTQPGQGFDPNTGELFF. CDR3 nucleotides: TGCGCCAGCACCCAACCGGGACAGGGATTCGACCCGAACACCGGGGAGCTGTTTTTT.

This clone was seen a few times. The chain links TRBV2 to TRBJ2-5; tentative D call: TRBD2 (7 bases). The V and J ends lost 5 bases and 4 bases respectively, with 14 bases between them. Germline V CDR1 and CDR2: SNHLY, FYNNEI. This CDR3 has 14 amino acids. The CDR3 protein is CASSRGGAVETQYF. In nucleotides, the CDR3 is TGTGCCAGCAGTAGAGGGGGGGCCGTAGAGACCCAGTACTTC.

The rearrangement joins TRBV4-1 to TRBJ1-1; 7 nucleotides align to TRBD1. The J segment lost 11 bases and the V segment lost 0 bases, leaving 6 bases of the junction unmatched. Germline V gene sequence: CDR1 MGHRA, CDR2 YSYEKL. The CDR3 is 13 amino acids. This CDR3 reads CASSQEIAGGAFF. CDR3 DNA sequence: TGCGCCAGCAGCCAAGAAATCGCAGGGGGGGCTTTCTTT.

Worth noting for this clone: A much larger clone differs by one base, so this may be a read error. Other DNA variants within this sample encode the same CDR3. The chain couples TRBV6-2 or TRBV6-3 to TRBJ2-7, with 12 nucleotides matching TRBD2. The trim removed 2 bases at V and 4 bases at J, leaving 0 bases unmatched. The CDR3 runs to 14 residues. The germline V gene has CDR1 MNHEY and CDR2 SVGEGT. CDR3 in DNA: TGTGCCAGCAGTTACGGGACTAGCGGGTACGAGCAGTACTTC. This codes for CASSYGTSGYEQYF.

The V and J genes are TRBV24-1 and TRBJ1-3, with D unresolved. Germline V gives CDR1 KGHDR, CDR2 SFDVKD. V was clipped by 3 bases and J by 0 bases, with 8 bases between them. This CDR3 contains 15 residues. Here the CDR3 DNA reads TGTGCCACCAGTGATCAGAAAACCTCTGGAAACACCATATATTTT. Its translation is CATSDQKTSGNTIYF.

This clone was observed once. The V call is TRBV19, the J call TRBJ2-2, with 8 bases identical to TRBD1. Per germline, CDR1 LNHDA and CDR2 SQIVND (reference sequence). J lost 4 bases, V lost 1 base, and 5 bases had no gene match. The CDR3 is 16 residues long. CDR3 bases: TGTGCCAGTAGTATAGCCCAGGGGGCGAGCACCGGGGAGCTGTTTTTT. Its protein is CASSIAQGASTGELFF.

The chain joins TRBV29-1 to TRBJ2-5; D gene ambiguous. Germline CDR1 SQVTM, CDR2 ANQGSEA. V shed 0 bases and J shed 0 bases, with 11 bases lying between them. CDR3 length: 15 residues. The CDR3 protein is CSVEDGWANQETQYF. The CDR3 nucleotides read TGCAGCGTTGAAGATGGGTGGGCAAACCAAGAGACCCAGTACTTC.

The chain recombines TRBV3-1 (or the pseudogene TRBV3-2) with TRBJ1-3, with D maybe TRBD1 (5 bases). The CDR3 contains 15 residues. Between the trimmed V and J ends, which lost 0 bases and 1 base, there was a span of 7 bases. Per germline, CDR1 LGHDT and CDR2 YNNKEL (reference sequence). CDR3 amino acids: CASSQEGGSGNTIYF. CDR3 sequence (DNA): TGTGCCAGCAGCCAAGAGGGGGGGTCTGGAAACACCATATATTTT.

This chain connects TRBV27 to TRBJ1-2; D gene uncertain. V gave up 3 bases and J gave up 5 bases, with 10 bases separating them. Germline lookup yields CDR1 MNHEY and CDR2 SMNVEV (reference sequence). The CDR3 is made up of 13 amino acids. The CDR3 nucleotides read TGTGCCAGCAGTTTCTTGACGGGATATGGCTACACCTTC. The encoded protein is CASSFLTGYGYTF.